This TCR beta chain stems from a study of T cell repertoires in cytomegalovirus infection. This CDR3 has 15 amino acids. The ends were cut back, 4 bases at V and 8 bases at J, with 20 bases in the middle. Germline loops: CDR1 MGHRA, CDR2 YSYEKL. TCRdb itself ran the reads through MiXCR, one entry per CDR3 protein. The sample includes about 830,000 distinct CDR3 sequences, around a third seen only once; the top ten take 12%. There are a few counts of this clonotype. Antigen: not known. The TCR originated in a human donor in good health (CMV status not recorded). Some clones in this sample may be carry-over from other donors' samples. V and J are TRBV4-1 and TRBJ1-2, with D tentatively TRBD1 (5 bases). The specimen comprised cultured CD8+ T cells from PBMCs, sampled from culture after CMV antigen stimulation. Written as DNA, the CDR3 is TGCGCCAGCAGCCCTACTCCAGAAGGGGTTCGGGGCTACACCTTC. Translating it yields CASSPTPEGVRGYTF.